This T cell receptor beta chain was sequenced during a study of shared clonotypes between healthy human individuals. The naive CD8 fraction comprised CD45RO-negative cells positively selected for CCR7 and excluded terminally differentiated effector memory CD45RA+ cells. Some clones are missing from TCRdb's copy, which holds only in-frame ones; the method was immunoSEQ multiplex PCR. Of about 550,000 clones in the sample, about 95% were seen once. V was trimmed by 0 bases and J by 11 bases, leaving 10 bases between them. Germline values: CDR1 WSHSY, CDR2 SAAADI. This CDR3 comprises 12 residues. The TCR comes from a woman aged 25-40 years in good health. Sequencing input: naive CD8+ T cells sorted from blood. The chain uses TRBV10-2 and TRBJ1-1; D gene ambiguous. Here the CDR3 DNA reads TGCGCCAGCAGTGAGTCGCGAGGCACGGCTTTCTTT. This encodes CASSESRGTAFF.